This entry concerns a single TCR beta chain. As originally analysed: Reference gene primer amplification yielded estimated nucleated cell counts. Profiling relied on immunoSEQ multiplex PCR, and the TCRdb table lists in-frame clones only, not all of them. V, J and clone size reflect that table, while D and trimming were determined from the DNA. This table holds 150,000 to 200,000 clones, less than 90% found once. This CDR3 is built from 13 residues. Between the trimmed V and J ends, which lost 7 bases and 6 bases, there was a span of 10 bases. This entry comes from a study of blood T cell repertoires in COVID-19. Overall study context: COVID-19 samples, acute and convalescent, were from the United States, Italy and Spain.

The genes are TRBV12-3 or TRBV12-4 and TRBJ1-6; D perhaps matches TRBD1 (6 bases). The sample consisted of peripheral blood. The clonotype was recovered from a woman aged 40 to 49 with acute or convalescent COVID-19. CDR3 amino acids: CASIRTVNSPLHF. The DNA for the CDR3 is TGTGCCAGCATCAGGACAGTTAATTCACCCCTCCACTTT.